This T cell receptor (beta chain) was recovered during a study of OX40 agonist ivuxolimab in advanced cancers. Study-wide context: There were three patients with partial responses, one having hepatocellular carcinoma and two cutaneous melanoma.

Trimming removed 6 bases from V and 3 bases from J, with 9 bases in between. Germline CDR1 is ENHRY and CDR2 is SYGVKD. The CDR3 is made up of 12 amino acids. The assay was immunoSEQ multiplex PCR, and TCRdb's table has in-frame clones only and misses some. The data show approximately 70,000 clones, 80% to 90% seen once. The V gene is TRBV10-3, the J gene TRBJ2-7; D is undetermined. This receptor was taken from an adult with an advanced solid tumor such as melanoma, head and neck, liver or kidney cancer. This specimen was CD4+ or CD8+ T cells sorted from blood, taken in a trial of the OX40 agonist ivuxolimab. The CDR3 nucleotides read TGTGCCATCAGCCGTCCAAACTACGAGCAGTACTTC. This encodes CAISRPNYEQYF.